This T cell receptor (beta chain) was found in a study of neurological immune-mediated disorders. CDR1 is SNHLY and CDR2 is FYNNEI in the germline V gene. The germline V and J ends were trimmed by 4 bases and 7 bases, with 14 bases remaining between them. The length of the CDR3 is 13 residues. The table lists this clonotype with many counts. Its antigen is still unknown. Each CDR3 protein is one row after TCRdb ran MiXCR on the 5' RACE reads. The sample carries under 85,000 distinct CDR3 sequences, roughly 13% recorded once. Notes on the study in general: None of the CDR3 amino acid sequences of expanded clones were shared across subjects, and this suggested private repertoires in all groups.

The receptor was isolated from a woman aged 50 to 60 in good health. The V gene is TRBV2, the J gene TRBJ2-7; no firm D call. Sequenced sample: PBMCs. CDR3 residues: CASSGQAPWEQYF. CDR3 sequence (DNA): TGTGCCAGCAGTGGCCAGGCGCCGTGGGAGCAGTACTTC.